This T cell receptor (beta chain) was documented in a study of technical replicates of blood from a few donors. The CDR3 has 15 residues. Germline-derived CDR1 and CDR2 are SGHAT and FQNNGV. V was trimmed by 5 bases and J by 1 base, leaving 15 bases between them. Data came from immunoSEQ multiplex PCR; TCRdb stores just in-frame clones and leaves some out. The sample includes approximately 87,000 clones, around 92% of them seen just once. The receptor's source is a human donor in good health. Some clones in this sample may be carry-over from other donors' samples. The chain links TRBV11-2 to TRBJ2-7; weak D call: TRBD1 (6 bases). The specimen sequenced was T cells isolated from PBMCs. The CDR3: CASSVTGLGSYEQYF. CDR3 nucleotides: TGTGCCAGCAGCGTCACAGGGCTGGGATCCTACGAGCAGTACTTC.